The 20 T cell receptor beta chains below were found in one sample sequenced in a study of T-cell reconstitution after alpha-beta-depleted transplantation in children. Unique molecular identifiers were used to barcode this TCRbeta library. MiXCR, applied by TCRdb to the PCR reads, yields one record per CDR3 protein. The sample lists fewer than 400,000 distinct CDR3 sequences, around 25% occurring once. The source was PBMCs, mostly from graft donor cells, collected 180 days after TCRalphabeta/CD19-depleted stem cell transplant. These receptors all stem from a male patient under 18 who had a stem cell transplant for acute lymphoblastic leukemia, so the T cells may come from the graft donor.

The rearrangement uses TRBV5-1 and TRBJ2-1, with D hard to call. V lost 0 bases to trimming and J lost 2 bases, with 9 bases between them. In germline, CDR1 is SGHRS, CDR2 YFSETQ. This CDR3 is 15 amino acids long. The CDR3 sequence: CASSLVALAYNEQFF. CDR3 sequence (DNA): TGCGCCAGCAGCTTGGTGGCTCTAGCCTACAATGAGCAGTTCTTC.

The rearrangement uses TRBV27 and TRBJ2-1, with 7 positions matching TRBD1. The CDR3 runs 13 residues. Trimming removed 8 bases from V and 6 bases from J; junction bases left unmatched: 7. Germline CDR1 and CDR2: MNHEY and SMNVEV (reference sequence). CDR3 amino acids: CASHYRGGNEQFF. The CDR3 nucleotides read TGTGCCAGCCATTACAGGGGTGGCAATGAGCAGTTCTTC.

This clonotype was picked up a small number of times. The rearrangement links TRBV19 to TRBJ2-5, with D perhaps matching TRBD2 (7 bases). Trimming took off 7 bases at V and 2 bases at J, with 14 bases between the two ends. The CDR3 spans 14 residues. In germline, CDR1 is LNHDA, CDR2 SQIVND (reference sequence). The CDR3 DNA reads TGTGCCAGTAAAGGGGGAGGGCGGCAAGAGACCCAGTACTTC. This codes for CASKGGGRQETQYF. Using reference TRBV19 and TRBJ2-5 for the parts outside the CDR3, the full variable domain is DGGITQSPKYLFRKEGQNVTLSCEQNLNHDAMYWYRQDPGQGLRLIYYSQIVNDFQKGDIAEGYSVSREKKESFPLTVTSAQKNPTAFYLCASKGGGRQETQYFGPGTRLLVL.

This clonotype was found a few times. The CDR3 region is CASSPPLHGGTDTQYF. For the CDR3, the DNA is TGTGCCAGCAGCCCCCCCCTACACGGGGGGACAGATACGCAGTATTTT. The rearrangement uses TRBV7-9 and TRBJ2-3, with 7 bases lining up with TRBD2. The CDR3 sequence is 16 residues long. V was pared by 5 bases and J by 3 bases, with 11 bases of the junction left unmatched. Germline CDR1 is SEHNR and CDR2 is FQNEAQ (reference sequence).

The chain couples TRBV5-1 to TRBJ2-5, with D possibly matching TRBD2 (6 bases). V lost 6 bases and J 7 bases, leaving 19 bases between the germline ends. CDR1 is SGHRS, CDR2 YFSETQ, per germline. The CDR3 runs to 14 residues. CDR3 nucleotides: TGCGCCAGCACCGAAGGGAGGCAGAAAGGGACCCAGTACTTC. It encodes CASTEGRQKGTQYF.

CDR3 residues: CASSIGQGETSLHF. The CDR3 bases are TGTGCCAGCTCGATCGGACAGGGGGAGACATCCCTCCACTTT. The chain recombines TRBV18 with TRBJ1-6; 10 bases align to TRBD1. The ends lost 6 bases at V and 14 bases at J; junction bases unmatched: 10. The length of the CDR3 is 14 residues. Looked up from germline, CDR1 is KGHSH and CDR2 is LQKENI.

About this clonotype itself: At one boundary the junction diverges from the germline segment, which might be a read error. CDR3 nucleotide sequence: TGCAGTGCTTTGACTAGACGCACAAATACGCAGTATTTT. This encodes CSALTRRTNTQYF. The J gene is TRBJ2-3, the V gene TRBV20-1; possibly TRBD2 for D (6 bases). The CDR3 extends over 13 amino acids. CDR1 and CDR2 (germline): DFQATT, SNEGSKA (reference sequence).

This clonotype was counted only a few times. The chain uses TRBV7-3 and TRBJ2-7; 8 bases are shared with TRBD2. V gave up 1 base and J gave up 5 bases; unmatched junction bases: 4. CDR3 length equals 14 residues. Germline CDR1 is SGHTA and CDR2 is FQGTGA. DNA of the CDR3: TGTGCCAGCAGCTTAAACGGGAGGGCCCACGAGCAGTACTTC. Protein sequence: CASSLNGRAHEQYF.

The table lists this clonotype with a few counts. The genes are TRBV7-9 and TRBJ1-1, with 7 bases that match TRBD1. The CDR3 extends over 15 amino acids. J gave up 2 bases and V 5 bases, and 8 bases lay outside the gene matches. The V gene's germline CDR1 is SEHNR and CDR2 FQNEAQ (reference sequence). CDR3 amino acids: CASSPRTGKNTEAFF. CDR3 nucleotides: TGTGCCAGCAGCCCACGGACAGGTAAAAACACTGAAGCTTTCTTT.

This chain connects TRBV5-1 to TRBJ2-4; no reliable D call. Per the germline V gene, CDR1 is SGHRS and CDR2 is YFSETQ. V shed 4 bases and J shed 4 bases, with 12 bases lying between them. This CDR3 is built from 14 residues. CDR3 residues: CASSPKDGKNIQYF. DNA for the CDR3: TGCGCCAGCAGCCCGAAAGACGGGAAAAACATTCAGTACTTC.

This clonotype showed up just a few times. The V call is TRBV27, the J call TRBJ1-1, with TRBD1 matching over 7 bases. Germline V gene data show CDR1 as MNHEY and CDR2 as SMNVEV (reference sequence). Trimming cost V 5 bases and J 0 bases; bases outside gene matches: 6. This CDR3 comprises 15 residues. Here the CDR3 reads CASSPDRLMNTEAFF. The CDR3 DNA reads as TGTGCCAGCAGTCCGGACAGGCTCATGAACACTGAAGCTTTCTTT.

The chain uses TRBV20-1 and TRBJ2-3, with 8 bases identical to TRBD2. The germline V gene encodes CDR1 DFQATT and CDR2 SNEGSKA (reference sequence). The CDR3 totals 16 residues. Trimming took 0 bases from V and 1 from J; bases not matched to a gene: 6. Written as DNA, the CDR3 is TGCAGTGCTAGAGATCCTACTAGCGGAGGCACAGATACGCAGTATTTT. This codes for CSARDPTSGGTDTQYF.

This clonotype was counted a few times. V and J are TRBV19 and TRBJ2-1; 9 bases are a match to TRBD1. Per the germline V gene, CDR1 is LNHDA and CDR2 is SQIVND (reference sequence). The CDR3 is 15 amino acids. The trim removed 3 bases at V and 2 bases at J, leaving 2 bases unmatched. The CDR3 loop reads CASSITGGAYNEQFF. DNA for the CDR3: TGTGCCAGTAGTATTACAGGGGGCGCCTACAATGAGCAGTTCTTC. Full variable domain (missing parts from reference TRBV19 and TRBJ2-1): DGGITQSPKYLFRKEGQNVTLSCEQNLNHDAMYWYRQDPGQGLRLIYYSQIVNDFQKGDIAEGYSVSREKKESFPLTVTSAQKNPTAFYLCASSITGGAYNEQFFGPGTRLTVL.

The CDR3 region has the DNA TGCGCCAGCAGCCAAGGGACATCCACCTACGAGCAGTACTTC. Translating it yields CASSQGTSTYEQYF. The gene calls are TRBV4-1 and TRBJ2-7; D might be TRBD1 (5 bases). Germline loops: CDR1 MGHRA, CDR2 YSYEKL. This CDR3 region has 14 residues. Trimming cost V 1 base and J 2 bases, with 9 bases left between them.

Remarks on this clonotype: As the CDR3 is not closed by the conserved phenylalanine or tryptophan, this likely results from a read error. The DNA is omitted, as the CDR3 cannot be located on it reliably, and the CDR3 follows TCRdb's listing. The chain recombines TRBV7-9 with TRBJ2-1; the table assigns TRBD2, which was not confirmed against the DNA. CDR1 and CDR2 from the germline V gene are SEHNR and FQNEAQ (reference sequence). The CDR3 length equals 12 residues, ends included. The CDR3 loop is CASSPSTGVGPR.

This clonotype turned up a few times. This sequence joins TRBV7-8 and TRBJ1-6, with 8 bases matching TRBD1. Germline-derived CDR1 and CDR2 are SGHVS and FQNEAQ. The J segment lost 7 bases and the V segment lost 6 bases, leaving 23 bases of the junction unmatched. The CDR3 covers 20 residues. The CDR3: CASRPRGQGSSGVVNSPLHF. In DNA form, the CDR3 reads TGTGCCAGCAGACCCCGAGGACAGGGAAGCTCTGGGGTTGTAAATTCACCCCTCCACTTT. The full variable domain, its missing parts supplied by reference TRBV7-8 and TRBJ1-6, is GAGVSQSPRYKVAKRGQDVALRCDPISGHVSLFWYQQALGQGPEFLTYFQNEAQLDKSGLPSDRFFAERPEGSVSTLKIQRTQQEDSAVYLCASRPRGQGSSGVVNSPLHFGNGTRLTVT.

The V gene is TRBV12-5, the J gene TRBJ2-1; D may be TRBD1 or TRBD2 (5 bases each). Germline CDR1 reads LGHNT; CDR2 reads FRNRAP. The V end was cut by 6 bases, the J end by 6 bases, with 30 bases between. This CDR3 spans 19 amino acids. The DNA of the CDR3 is TGTGCTAGTGGGATTTACTACCGGGACCCCCGTTCTTCATCCAATGAGCAGTTCTTC. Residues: CASGIYYRDPRSSSNEQFF.

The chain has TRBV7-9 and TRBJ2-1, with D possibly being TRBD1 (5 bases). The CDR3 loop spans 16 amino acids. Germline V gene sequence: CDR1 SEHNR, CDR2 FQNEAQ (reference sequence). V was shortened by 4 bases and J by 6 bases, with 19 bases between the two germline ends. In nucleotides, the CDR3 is TGTGCCAGCAGCTCCCCGGTCAAAGGGGTGGGCAATGAGCAGTTCTTC. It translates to CASSSPVKGVGNEQFF.

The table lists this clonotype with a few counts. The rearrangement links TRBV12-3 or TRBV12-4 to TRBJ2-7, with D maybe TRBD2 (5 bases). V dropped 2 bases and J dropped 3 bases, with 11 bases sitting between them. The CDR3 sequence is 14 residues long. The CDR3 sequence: CASSLYAGGYEQYF. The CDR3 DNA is TGTGCCAGCAGTTTATACGCAGGAGGCTACGAGCAGTACTTC.

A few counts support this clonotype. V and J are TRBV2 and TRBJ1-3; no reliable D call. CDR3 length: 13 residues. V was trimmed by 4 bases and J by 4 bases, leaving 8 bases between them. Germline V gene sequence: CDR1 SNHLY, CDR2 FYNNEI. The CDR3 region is CASSGGNGNTIYF. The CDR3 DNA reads TGTGCCAGCAGTGGGGGAAACGGAAACACCATATATTTT.